Below, 14 T cell receptor beta chains from the same sample are listed, as sequenced in a study of T cells after posttransplantation cyclophosphamide. Libraries were prepared by immunoSEQ multiplex PCR; TCRdb keeps only in-frame clonotypes and omits some of them. The sample lists tens of thousands of clones; about 76% were seen once. The sequenced sample was memory CD4+ T cells sorted from PBMCs. The receptor set was obtained from a woman between 55 and 75 years old in good health, CMV-negative, and a related stem cell transplant donor.

Comment on this clone: Different DNA sequences within this sample yield the same CDR3. The chain joins TRBV7-7 to TRBJ2-7; tentatively, D is TRBD1 (6 bases). There are 16 residues in the CDR3. The germline gives CDR1 SSHAT, CDR2 FNYEAQ (reference sequence). V lost 3 bases and J lost 0, with 15 bases in between. The CDR3 nucleotides are TGTGCCAGCAGCTTTCCGGGGCAGGGGATCTCCTACGAGCAGTACTTC. Translated: CASSFPGQGISYEQYF.

This clone was counted only a few times. The rearrangement joins TRBV4-3 to TRBJ1-4; 7 bases align to TRBD1. CDR1 and CDR2 (germline): LGHNA, YSLEER. The CDR3 runs 16 residues. Trimming removed 4 bases from V and 5 bases from J; junction bases left unmatched: 10. DNA of the CDR3: TGCGCCAGCAGCCCACGCACACAGGGGTGGAATGAAAAACTGTTTTTT. It yields the protein CASSPRTQGWNEKLFF.

V and J are TRBV7-3 and TRBJ2-7, with D maybe TRBD1 (6 bases). Between the trimmed V and J ends, which lost 5 bases and 5 bases, there was a span of 13 bases. Per the germline V gene, CDR1 is SGHTA and CDR2 is FQGTGA. This CDR3 has 13 amino acids. DNA for the CDR3: TGTGCCAGCAGCCGACAGGACGGGGACGAGCAGTACTTC. Translated, it gives CASSRQDGDEQYF.

This sequence joins TRBV2 and TRBJ1-3; D not resolved. Trimming pared 4 bases from V and 3 bases from J, leaving 13 bases between. This CDR3 region has 15 residues. Germline V CDR1 and CDR2: SNHLY, FYNNEI. DNA for the CDR3: TGTGCCAGCAGTGTACTGATCCGTCTTGGAAACACCATATATTTT. Translated: CASSVLIRLGNTIYF.

The chain couples TRBV29-1 to TRBJ1-3; 8 nucleotides agree with TRBD1. V shed 8 bases and J 0 bases; nucleotides not matched to a gene: 12. CDR3 size: 16 residues. Germline lookup yields CDR1 SQVTM and CDR2 ANQGSEA. DNA for the CDR3: TGCAGCTCCCCAAGGGGACAGGCAAACTCTGGAAACACCATATATTTT. This translates into CSSPRGQANSGNTIYF.

The genes are TRBV7-2 and TRBJ2-7, with 8 nucleotides matching TRBD2. Germline-derived CDR1 and CDR2 are SGHTA and FQGNSA. The CDR3 is 14 residues long. The V segment lost 5 bases and the J segment 6 bases; nucleotides outside the gene matches: 9. The CDR3 sequence: CASSRGLAVGEQYF. CDR3 DNA sequence: TGTGCCAGCAGCCGCGGACTAGCTGTGGGCGAGCAGTACTTC.

This chain links TRBV9 with TRBJ2-1; 9 bases fit TRBD2. This CDR3 region has 17 residues. The trim removed 1 base at V and 7 bases at J, leaving 12 bases unmatched. CDR1 is SGDLS, CDR2 YYNGEE, per germline. The CDR3: CASSVYGGGVFGNEQFF. CDR3 bases: TGTGCCAGCAGCGTATACGGCGGGGGGGTCTTCGGAAATGAGCAGTTCTTC.

This chain's CDR3 is CASSQDYRTSGMRGEQYF. DNA of the CDR3: TGCGCCAGCAGCCAAGATTACCGGACTAGCGGGATGCGGGGCGAGCAGTACTTC. The V and J genes are TRBV4-3 and TRBJ2-7, with 12 positions matching TRBD2. This CDR3 has 18 residues. The germline CDR1 and CDR2 sequences are LGHNA and YSLEER. The V segment lost 0 bases and the J segment 6 bases; nucleotides outside the gene matches: 12.

The chain combines TRBV18 with TRBJ2-6; D is unresolved. Germline loops: CDR1 KGHSH, CDR2 LQKENI. The ends were cut back, 1 base at V and 4 bases at J, with 14 bases in the middle. The CDR3 has 17 residues. The CDR3 region is CASSPLTPGTGANVLTF. CDR3 nucleotide sequence: TGTGCCAGCTCACCACTTACTCCAGGCACCGGGGCCAACGTCCTGACTTTC.

This rearrangement joins TRBV9 to TRBJ1-6, with D perhaps matching TRBD1 (6 bases). This CDR3 contains 15 residues. Between the trimmed V and J ends, which lost 4 bases and 7 bases, there was a span of 15 bases. Germline CDR1 SGDLS, CDR2 YYNGEE. The CDR3 loop reads CASSTRDMGNSPLHF. CDR3 bases: TGTGCCAGCAGCACCCGGGACATGGGGAATTCACCCCTCCACTTT. Full variable domain (missing parts from reference TRBV9 and TRBJ1-6): DSGVTQTPKHLITATGQRVTLRCSPRSGDLSVYWYQQSLDQGLQFLIQYYNGEERAKGNILERFSAQQFPDLHSELNLSSLELGDSALYFCASSTRDMGNSPLHFGNGTRLTVT.

The chain employs TRBV19 and TRBJ2-3; D is perhaps TRBD2 (6 bases). Germline V gene data show CDR1 as LNHDA and CDR2 as SQIVND (reference sequence). The CDR3 runs to 15 residues. V shed 5 bases and J shed 2 bases, with 14 bases lying between them. The DNA for the CDR3 is TGTGCCAGTAGTGTAATTAGCGGCCTCACAGATACGCAGTATTTT. This encodes CASSVISGLTDTQYF.

The chain has TRBV28 and TRBJ1-2; D gene uncertain. The germline V gene has CDR1 MDHEN and CDR2 SYDVKM. V lost 2 bases and J lost 4, with 14 bases in between. The CDR3 consists of 15 residues. DNA of the CDR3: TGTGCCAGCAGTTTAGAGGCAGTGCCTCCCTATGGCTACACCTTC. Amino acid sequence: CASSLEAVPPYGYTF.

This clone has a handful of counts. J is TRBJ1-4 and V is TRBV25-1; D remains unclear. The germline CDR1 and CDR2 sequences are MGHDK and SYGVNS. V lost 3 bases and J lost 6, with 14 bases in between. The CDR3 has 15 amino acids. CDR3 residues: CASSDPGLIYEKLFF. The CDR3 DNA reads as TGTGCCAGCAGTGATCCCGGACTGATTTATGAAAAACTGTTTTTT.

This clone was counted a single time. V and J are TRBV4-3 and TRBJ1-4; TRBD1 agrees at 7 bases. Trimming took 0 bases from V and 6 from J; bases not matched to a gene: 10. Looked up from germline, CDR1 is LGHNA and CDR2 is YSLEER. The CDR3 is 17 residues long. The CDR3 DNA is TGCGCCAGCAGCCAAGATTTCCAGGGGGGTTTAGATGAAAAACTGTTTTTT. It codes for CASSQDFQGGLDEKLFF.